A selection of T cell receptor beta chains follows, all from one sample in a study of human T cells and chemical hapten exposure. TCRdb ran MiXCR on the RACE reads and lists one entry per CDR3 protein. This sample yields 380,000 or so distinct CDR3 sequences, of which more than 4.5% are seen a single time; over 2% belongs to the top ten. This specimen was whole blood, taken in connection with sensitization to the hapten diphenylcyclopropenone (DPC). Receptors were obtained from a woman aged 50 to 65 with alopecia areata. Some clones in this sample may be carry-over from other donors' samples. Both conserved end residues are part of each CDR3. The D gene is left open where the match is weak. A row's size may be missing; if present it is once, few, many or a size class.

V,size,J,D,CDR3,DNA
TRBV3-1,-,TRBJ1-5,TRBD1,CASSPGQTYSNQPQHF,TGTGCCAGCAGCCCGGGACAGACTTATAGCAATCAGCCCCAGCATTTT
TRBV7-9,few,TRBJ1-6,TRBD1,CASSQGQGRSNSPLHF,TGTGCCAGCAGTCAAGGACAGGGAAGATCTAATTCACCCCTCCACTTT
TRBV9,few,TRBJ2-7,TRBD2,CASSVTSGGAYEQYF,TGTGCCAGCAGCGTAACGAGCGGGGGGGCGTACGAGCAGTACTTC
TRBV6-5,-,TRBJ2-7,TRBD1,CASSYVLPGQGNYEQYF,TGTGCCAGCAGTTACGTACTGCCCGGACAGGGAAACTACGAGCAGTACTTC
TRBV6-5,few,TRBJ2-2,TRBD1,CASSYAPGQGAPTGELFF,TGTGCCAGCAGTTACGCACCGGGACAGGGGGCGCCGACCGGGGAGCTGTTTTTT
TRBV6-5,few,TRBJ2-1,TRBD1,CASSLNSGTAYNEQFF,TGTGCCAGCAGCCTGAACTCCGGGACAGCCTACAATGAGCAGTTCTTC
TRBV6-1,-,TRBJ1-5,-,CASTTPGAMHF,TGTGCCAGCACTACCCCCGGGGCAATGCATTTT
TRBV9,few,TRBJ2-5,-,CASSLGTAETQYF,TGTGCCAGCAGCCTAGGTACTGCAGAGACCCAGTACTTC
TRBV28,-,TRBJ2-7,-,CASSTTTVAYEQYF,TGTGCCAGCAGTACCACGACAGTAGCCTACGAGCAGTACTTC
TRBV20-1,-,TRBJ2-4,-,CSARKTEAKNIQYF,TGCAGTGCTAGGAAGACAGAAGCCAAAAACATTCAGTACTTC
TRBV12-3/TRBV12-4,many,TRBJ1-6,-,CASSPLANASPLHF,TGTGCCAGCAGTCCTTTGGCCAATGCTTCACCCCTCCACTTT
TRBV6-5,few,TRBJ2-5,TRBD2,CASSSPLLAGGPETQYF,TGTGCCAGCAGTTCTCCGTTACTAGCGGGAGGGCCGGAGACCCAGTACTTC
TRBV27,few,TRBJ1-2,-,CASSFFGVSGGYGYTF,TGTGCCAGCAGTTTTTTCGGGGTCTCGGGCGGCTATGGCTACACCTTC
TRBV2,few,TRBJ1-1,-,CASSGRESTEAFF,TGTGCCAGCAGTGGAAGGGAGTCTACTGAAGCTTTCTTT
TRBV6-1,many,TRBJ2-3,-,CASSEEGDLIGTQYF,TGTGCCAGCAGTGAAGAGGGAGACCTGATCGGGACGCAGTATTTT
TRBV7-2,many,TRBJ2-1,TRBD2,CASSLGLAASYNEQFF,TGTGCCAGCAGCTTGGGACTAGCGGCTTCCTACAATGAGCAGTTCTTC
TRBV5-6,-,TRBJ2-1,-,CASSLGGKNEQFF,TGTGCCAGCAGCTTGGGAGGGAAGAATGAGCAGTTCTTC
TRBV7-9,many,TRBJ2-3,TRBD2,CASSPPSGAGTDTQYF,TGTGCCAGCAGCCCGCCTAGCGGAGCGGGCACAGATACGCAGTATTTT
TRBV7-2,few,TRBJ1-6,-,CASSLRRGESPLHF,TGTGCCAGCAGCCTACGGCGGGGGGAATCACCCCTCCACTTT
TRBV11-2,many,TRBJ2-5,-,CASSLRTGHSETQYF,TGTGCCAGCAGCTTGAGAACTGGACACTCGGAGACCCAGTACTTC
TRBV20-1,many,TRBJ1-5,TRBD1,CSAPDARLAGGADQPQHF,TGCAGTGCACCCGACGCCAGACTCGCAGGGGGCGCCGATCAGCCCCAGCATTTT
TRBV28,many,TRBJ2-7,TRBD2,CASSRTSRSYEQYF,TGTGCCAGCAGTCGGACTAGTCGGTCCTACGAGCAGTACTTC
TRBV7-2,few,TRBJ2-1,TRBD2,CASSLVPGTRVFNEQFF,TGTGCCAGCAGCTTAGTCCCAGGGACTAGAGTGTTCAATGAGCAGTTCTTC
TRBV3-1,-,TRBJ1-5,-,CASSHTNRGQPQHF,TGTGCCAGCAGCCACACCAACCGGGGTCAGCCCCAGCATTTT
TRBV10-3,-,TRBJ1-1,-,CAISARSYRNTEAFF,TGTGCCATCAGCGCCCGATCCTATCGGAACACTGAAGCTTTCTTT
TRBV15,many,TRBJ2-5,-,CATSMSGDETQYF,TGTGCCACAAGTATGTCAGGGGACGAGACCCAGTACTTC
TRBV6-1,few,TRBJ2-2,TRBD2,CASRHGGVKEAGELFF,TGTGCCAGCCGGCATGGGGGGGTGAAGGAGGCCGGGGAGCTGTTTTTT
TRBV15,many,TRBJ2-7,TRBD2,CATSRAPSGPAYEQYF,TGTGCCACCAGCAGAGCCCCTAGCGGTCCTGCCTACGAGCAGTACTTC
TRBV20-1,many,TRBJ2-7,TRBD2,CSATPGTSVYEQYF,TGCAGTGCTACACCCGGGACTAGCGTTTACGAGCAGTACTTC
TRBV18,many,TRBJ1-1,-,CASSPGMGTEAFF,TGTGCCAGCTCACCAGGGATGGGCACTGAAGCTTTCTTT
TRBV6-5,many,TRBJ1-2,-,CASRDGGDNYGYTF,TGTGCCAGCAGAGACGGGGGTGATAACTATGGCTACACCTTC
TRBV7-2,-,TRBJ2-1,TRBD2,CASSLVPAGGYNEQFF,TGTGCCAGCAGCTTAGTTCCAGCGGGGGGTTACAATGAGCAGTTCTTC
TRBV27,few,TRBJ2-5,-,CASSPMGGKQETQYF,TGTGCCAGCAGCCCAATGGGGGGCAAACAAGAGACCCAGTACTTC
TRBV5-6,many,TRBJ2-1,-,CASSLGPRGGYNEQFF,TGTGCCAGCAGCTTGGGTCCCAGGGGAGGTTACAATGAGCAGTTCTTC
TRBV12-3/TRBV12-4,few,TRBJ1-4,-,CASSPLGQPNEKLFF,TGTGCCAGCAGTCCCCTTGGACAGCCTAATGAAAAACTGTTTTTT
TRBV10-2,many,TRBJ1-1,TRBD1,CASSEPTGFMNTEAFF,TGCGCCAGCAGTGAGCCGACAGGGTTTATGAACACTGAAGCTTTCTTT
TRBV30,few,TRBJ1-2,-,CAWGKGTYGYTF,TGTGCCTGGGGCAAAGGGACCTATGGCTACACCTTC
TRBV30,many,TRBJ2-4,-,CAWSETDIQYF,TGTGCCTGGAGTGAAACGGACATTCAGTACTTC
TRBV11-2,-,TRBJ2-7,TRBD1,CASNTGDYEQYF,TGTGCCAGCAACACAGGGGACTACGAGCAGTACTTC
TRBV6-2/TRBV6-3,many,TRBJ1-1,-,CASSYSFLNTEAFF,TGTGCCAGCAGTTACTCATTCCTGAACACTGAAGCTTTCTTT
TRBV2,many,TRBJ2-1,TRBD2,CASSLAGGPPNEQFF,TGTGCCAGCAGTCTAGCGGGAGGTCCCCCCAATGAGCAGTTCTTC
TRBV7-9,many,TRBJ1-3,-,CASSRGGGSGNTIYF,TGTGCCAGCAGCCGAGGGGGTGGCTCTGGAAACACCATATATTTT
TRBV12-3/TRBV12-4,-,TRBJ2-1,-,CASSWGASYNEQFF,TGTGCCAGCAGTTGGGGGGCCTCCTACAATGAGCAGTTCTTC
TRBV20-1,many,TRBJ2-3,TRBD2,CSASHWGLAGAGADTQYF,TGCAGTGCTAGCCATTGGGGGCTAGCGGGAGCTGGGGCAGATACGCAGTATTTT
TRBV29-1,many,TRBJ2-7,-,CSVEESAGSYEQYF,TGCAGCGTTGAAGAATCAGCAGGATCCTACGAGCAGTACTTC
TRBV5-1,-,TRBJ1-2,TRBD1,CASSLEITGVYGYTF,TGCGCCAGCAGCTTGGAAATTACAGGGGTATATGGCTACACCTTC
TRBV5-6,many,TRBJ1-1,-,CASSLTTNFDWVNTEAFF,TGTGCCAGCAGCCTGACCACAAACTTTGATTGGGTGAACACTGAAGCTTTCTTT
TRBV20-1,many,TRBJ2-3,-,CSVPPPSGTDTQYF,TGCAGTGTTCCGCCTCCCTCCGGCACAGATACGCAGTATTTT
TRBV3-1,many,TRBJ2-7,-,CASSPADRTTGQYF,TGTGCCAGCAGCCCTGCCGACAGGACTACGGGGCAGTACTTC
TRBV20-1,few,TRBJ1-5,-,CSASTGHNQPQHF,TGCAGTGCTTCCACAGGGCACAATCAGCCCCAGCATTTT
TRBV10-3,many,TRBJ1-2,-,CAISERGEANYGYTF,TGTGCCATCAGTGAGCGGGGGGAAGCTAACTATGGCTACACCTTC
TRBV2,many,TRBJ2-2,-,CASSEARTNTGELFF,TGTGCCAGCAGTGAAGCCCGGACCAACACCGGGGAGCTGTTTTTT
TRBV20-1,-,TRBJ1-6,-,CSAPKQLNNSPLHF,TGCAGTGCTCCGAAACAGCTCAATAATTCACCCCTCCACTTT
TRBV20-1,many,TRBJ1-6,-,CSARPGVVYNSPLHF,TGCAGTGCTAGGCCGGGAGTTGTTTATAATTCACCCCTCCACTTT
TRBV7-6,many,TRBJ2-3,TRBD1,CASSTRRDSSTDTQYF,TGTGCCAGCAGCACTCGACGGGACAGTTCCACAGATACGCAGTATTTT
TRBV7-7,many,TRBJ2-1,TRBD2,CASSQTSGGMDEQFF,TGTGCCAGCAGCCAGACTAGCGGGGGTATGGATGAGCAGTTCTTC
TRBV15,-,TRBJ2-1,TRBD1,CATSAGQGNEQFF,TGTGCCACCAGCGCCGGACAGGGTAATGAGCAGTTCTTC
TRBV28,many,TRBJ2-1,TRBD2,CASSLVAGGNEQFF,TGTGCCAGCAGTTTAGTAGCGGGAGGAAATGAGCAGTTCTTC
TRBV5-1,many,TRBJ2-1,-,CASSLAADFYNEQFF,TGCGCCAGCAGCTTGGCCGCGGACTTCTACAATGAGCAGTTCTTC
TRBV2,many,TRBJ2-3,-,CAILILSNPDTQYF,TGTGCCATCTTAATTTTATCGAATCCAGATACGCAGTATTTT